A selection of T cell receptor beta chains follows, all from one sample in a study of regulatory T cells in long-lasting Graves disease. TCRdb itself ran the multiplex PCR reads through MiXCR, one entry per CDR3 protein. The sample shows 350,000 to 450,000 distinct CDR3 sequences, about an eighth of them seen only once. The same sample was also used in a study of T cells in Graves' hyperthyroidism and ophthalmopathy.

The sample consisted of peripheral blood mononuclear cells (PBMCs), taken at new diagnosis, from a patient treated with antithyroid drugs. These TCRs come from a woman between 18 and 30 years old with Graves disease. CDR3s include the opening cysteine and the closing phenylalanine or tryptophan. The D gene is left open where the match is weak. Clone size is given for some rows only: seen once, a few or many times, or a class if the clone is expanded.

J	V	D	size	CDR3	DNA
TRBJ1-4	TRBV6-1	-	many	CASRPGSYVGKLFF	TGTGCCAGCAGACCCGGGTCCTATGTAGGAAAACTGTTTTTT
TRBJ1-6	TRBV27	TRBD1	-	CASSLRPQGRMVYNSPLHF	TGTGCCAGCAGTTTAAGGCCACAGGGGCGGATGGTCTATAATTCACCCCTCCACTTT
TRBJ2-2	TRBV28	-	many	CASQRGTGELFF	TGTGCCAGTCAGAGGGGAACCGGGGAGCTGTTTTTT
TRBJ2-7	TRBV28	-	many	CASRRQFYEQYF	TGTGCCAGCAGGCGACAGTTCTACGAGCAGTACTTC
TRBJ2-1	TRBV29-1	TRBD1	few	CSAWDRAPDEQFF	TGCAGCGCTTGGGACAGGGCTCCCGATGAGCAGTTCTTC
TRBJ1-1	TRBV28	-	many	CASSLLVGGHTEAFF	TGTGCCAGCAGTTTATTGGTAGGGGGGCACACTGAAGCTTTCTTT
TRBJ2-1	TRBV5-1	TRBD2	-	CASSFSSGGPYNEQFF	TGCGCCAGCAGCTTCTCTAGCGGGGGACCCTACAATGAGCAGTTCTTC
TRBJ2-1	TRBV9	-	many	CASSVLGNSGEQFF	TGTGCCAGCAGCGTTCTCGGAAATAGCGGCGAGCAGTTCTTC
TRBJ1-4	TRBV7-2	-	many	CATLDNEKLFF	TGTGCCACCCTGGATAATGAAAAACTGTTTTTT
TRBJ2-7	TRBV27	TRBD2	many	CASISSGSHEQYF	TGTGCCAGCATCTCTAGCGGGAGCCACGAGCAGTACTTC
TRBJ2-1	TRBV24-1	TRBD2	many	CATSDEIAGEGHNEQFF	TGTGCCACCAGTGACGAAATAGCGGGAGAAGGGCACAATGAGCAGTTCTTC
TRBJ2-7	TRBV10-3	TRBD2	many	CAIRGEGLAGFGGEQYF	TGTGCCATCAGGGGGGAAGGGCTAGCGGGATTTGGCGGCGAGCAGTACTTC
TRBJ1-5	TRBV7-2	-	few	CASSLLGRRMGNQPQHF	TGTGCCAGCAGCTTATTGGGCAGGCGAATGGGTAATCAGCCCCAGCATTTT
TRBJ2-1	TRBV2	TRBD2	-	CASSSSGWGRGDEQFF	TGTGCCAGCAGCTCCAGCGGGTGGGGGCGGGGGGATGAGCAGTTCTTC
TRBJ1-5	TRBV12-3/TRBV12-4	-	many	CASSTTGGYQPQHF	TGTGCCAGCAGCACGACCGGAGGGTACCAGCCCCAGCATTTT